What follows are 5 T cell receptor beta chains derived from one specimen sequenced in a study of T-cell memory formation after mild COVID-19. TCRdb reprocessed the 5' RACE reads with MiXCR, giving one entry per CDR3 protein. The sample yields over 450,000 distinct CDR3 sequences, roughly 21% seen once. Sample: PBMCs or a T cell subset sorted from them (not recorded which). The receptors shown here come from an adult woman who had mild COVID-19 (a few samples of this study predate the infection). Cell type and time point are not known.

The chain couples TRBV4-1 to TRBJ2-6; unclear D gene. Germline V lookup: CDR1 MGHRA, CDR2 YSYEKL. Trimming cost V 1 base and J 11 bases, with 15 bases left between them. CDR3 length: 15 residues. This chain's CDR3 is CASSQVLTTADVLTF. As DNA, the CDR3 is TGCGCCAGCAGCCAAGTGCTCACTACCGCAGACGTCCTGACTTTC.

This clonotype was counted a few times. This rearrangement joins TRBV7-9 to TRBJ2-1, with 11 bases that match TRBD2. The CDR3 sequence is 19 residues long. The V segment lost 2 bases and the J segment 2 bases; nucleotides outside the gene matches: 11. Germline CDR1 is SEHNR and CDR2 is FQNEAQ (reference sequence). Written as DNA, the CDR3 is TGTGCCAGCAGCTTAAAGGGACTAGCGGAACGAGTAGCCTACAATGAGCAGTTCTTC. Protein product: CASSLKGLAERVAYNEQFF. Full variable domain (missing parts from reference TRBV7-9 and TRBJ2-1): DTGVSQNPRHKITKRGQNVTFRCDPISEHNRLYWYRQTLGQGPEFLTYFQNEAQLEKSRLLSDRFSAERPKGSFSTLEIQRTEQGDSAMYLCASSLKGLAERVAYNEQFFGPGTRLTVL.

This clonotype has only a few counts. The rearrangement joins TRBV10-2 to TRBJ2-1; 9 bases are a match to TRBD2. This CDR3 is built from 15 residues. The V segment lost 7 bases and the J segment 7 bases; nucleotides outside the gene matches: 11. The germline CDR1 and CDR2 sequences are WSHSY and SAAADI. This chain's CDR3 is CASTPSAGGPNEQFF. CDR3 nucleotide sequence: TGCGCCAGCACCCCGAGTGCGGGGGGGCCTAATGAGCAGTTCTTC.

This sequence joins TRBV2 and TRBJ1-1; TRBD1 aligns across 10 bases. CDR1 and CDR2 from the germline V gene are SNHLY and FYNNEI. The CDR3 consists of 14 residues. V lost 6 bases, J lost 3 bases, and 4 bases stayed unmatched. The DNA for the CDR3 is TGTGCCAGCAGGTCGGACAGGGGGGACACTGAAGCTTTCTTT. Amino acid sequence: CASRSDRGDTEAFF.

This chain joins TRBV7-3 and TRBJ1-1, with 7 positions matching TRBD1. Trimming at V came to 5 bases and at J to 0 bases, leaving 15 bases not matched to a gene. CDR3 size: 18 residues. Germline V gives CDR1 SGHTA, CDR2 FQGTGA. Here the CDR3 DNA reads TGTGCCAGCAGCCCAACCTTAAGGCCGGGACAGATGAACACTGAAGCTTTCTTT. It codes for CASSPTLRPGQMNTEAFF.